What follows describes a single TCR beta chain. What it binds is unknown. The data were obtained in a study of T cells in Graves' hyperthyroidism and ophthalmopathy. Aged 18 to 65, the patients had hyperthyroidism that was newly diagnosed and had lasted under 2 months. Not enrolled were patients with uncontrolled infection, other autoimmune disease, pregnancy or lactation. Amplification yielded TCR beta CDR3 regions, with RNA transcripts as the source. When the TCR CDR3 underwent first-round RT-PCR, the HTBI primer set was used. TCRdb reanalysed the multiplex PCR reads using MiXCR and keeps one entry per CDR3 protein. Of under 250,000 distinct CDR3 sequences in the sample, 17% were seen once. V was pared by 5 bases and J by 4 bases, with 8 bases of the junction left unmatched. The CDR3 has 15 residues. The germline V gene encodes CDR1 SGHTA and CDR2 FQGNSA. Study results and caveats: Ophthalmopathy stood apart from stable hyperthyroidism in a 13 V-J model. The model's output predicted ophthalmopathy at a median of around 7 months prior to onset.

The chain couples TRBV7-2 to TRBJ2-3; TRBD2 aligns across 8 bases. The sequenced sample was blood. The origin of this receptor is a man aged 50-59 years with Graves' hyperthyroidism. The CDR3 loop reads CASSARSGKADTQYF. CDR3 DNA: TGTGCCAGCAGCGCCCGTAGCGGGAAGGCAGATACGCAGTATTTT. The whole variable domain, remainder taken from reference TRBV7-2 and TRBJ2-3, is GAGVSQSPSNKVTEKGKDVELRCDPISGHTALYWYRQSLGQGLEFLIYFQGNSAPDKSGLPSDRFSAERTGGSVSTLTIQRTQQEDSAVYLCASSARSGKADTQYFGPGTRLTVL.